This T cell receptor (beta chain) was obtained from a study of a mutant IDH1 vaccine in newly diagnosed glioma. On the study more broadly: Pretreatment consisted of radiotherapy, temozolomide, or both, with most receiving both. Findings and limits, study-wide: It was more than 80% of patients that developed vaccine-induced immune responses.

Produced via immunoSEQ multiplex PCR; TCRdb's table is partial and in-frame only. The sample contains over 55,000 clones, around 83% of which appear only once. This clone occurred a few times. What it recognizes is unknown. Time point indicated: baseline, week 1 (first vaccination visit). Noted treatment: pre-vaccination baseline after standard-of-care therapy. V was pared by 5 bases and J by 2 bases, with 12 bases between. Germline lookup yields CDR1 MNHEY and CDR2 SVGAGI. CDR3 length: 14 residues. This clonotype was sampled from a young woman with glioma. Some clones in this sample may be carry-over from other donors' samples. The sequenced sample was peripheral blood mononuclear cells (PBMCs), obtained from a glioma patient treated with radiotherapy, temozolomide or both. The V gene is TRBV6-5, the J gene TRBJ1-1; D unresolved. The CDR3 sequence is CASSLRPANTEAFF. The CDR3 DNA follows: TGTGCCAGCAGTCTGAGGCCAGCTAACACTGAAGCTTTCTTT.